The next 6 T cell receptor beta chains were all read from a single sample in a study of TIL therapy for anti-PD-1-resistant metastatic lung cancer. Time point in this sample: pre-treatment sample, taken before nivolumab and TIL therapy. Tumor tissue came from excised metastases, mostly pleural nodules or supraclavicular lymph nodes. The immunoSEQ assay was v3. Profiling relied on immunoSEQ multiplex PCR, and the TCRdb table lists in-frame clones only, not all of them. The table has 2,000 to 2,500 clones, 73% seen once; the top ten hold 16%. The sequenced sample was tumor tissue, obtained at baseline. The receptors were sampled from a person aged 25 to 80 with non-small cell lung cancer. Some clones in this sample may be carry-over from other donors' samples.

The chain employs TRBV19 and TRBJ2-7, with 7 bases identical to TRBD1. V was clipped by 3 bases and J by 4 bases; unmatched bases: 3. The germline gives CDR1 LNHDA, CDR2 SQIVND (reference sequence). This CDR3 spans 13 amino acids. CDR3 DNA sequence: TGTGCCAGTAGTATTAACAGGGGATACGAGCAGTACTTC. Its protein product is CASSINRGYEQYF.

The rearrangement links TRBV7-9 to TRBJ2-3; D is uncertain. The CDR3 has 14 amino acids. Germline CDR1 is SEHNR and CDR2 is FQNEAQ (reference sequence). The V and J ends lost 1 base and 2 bases respectively, with 7 bases between them. CDR3 in amino acids: CASSLVGNTDTQYF. CDR3 nucleotides: TGTGCCAGCAGCTTAGTAGGGAACACAGATACGCAGTATTTT. The entire variable domain, with the rest obtained from reference TRBV7-9 and TRBJ2-3, is as follows: DTGVSQNPRHKITKRGQNVTFRCDPISEHNRLYWYRQTLGQGPEFLTYFQNEAQLEKSRLLSDRFSAERPKGSFSTLEIQRTEQGDSAMYLCASSLVGNTDTQYFGPGTRLTVL.

V and J are TRBV7-9 and TRBJ2-1; TRBD1 matches 8 bases. Germline CDR1 SEHNR, CDR2 FQNEAQ (reference sequence). This CDR3 comprises 15 residues. V dropped 5 bases and J dropped 7; count of bases not matched to a gene: 10. As DNA, the CDR3 is TGTGCCAGCAGCGTGCTCGAGGACAGGGCAAATGAGCAGTTCTTC. Its protein is CASSVLEDRANEQFF.

This chain uses TRBV9 with TRBJ2-1, with D possibly matching TRBD1 (6 bases). V lost 0 bases and J lost 7, with 11 bases in between. The length of the CDR3 is 14 residues. CDR1 is SGDLS, CDR2 YYNGEE, per germline. DNA of the CDR3: TGTGCCAGCAGCGTAGCTGAGGGGGAGAATGAGCAGTTCTTC. This translates into CASSVAEGENEQFF.

By proportion, this clone is large (0.1 to 1%). The rearrangement uses TRBV5-4 and TRBJ2-7; 9 bases map to TRBD2. The J segment lost 0 bases and the V segment lost 4 bases, leaving 5 bases of the junction unmatched. From germline, CDR1 is SGHNT and CDR2 YYREEE (reference sequence). The CDR3 has 15 residues. In DNA, the CDR3 is TGTGCCAGCAGCGGGACTAGCCTAAGCTCCTACGAGCAGTACTTC. Translating it yields CASSGTSLSSYEQYF.

The chain carries TRBV2 and TRBJ2-5; D is possibly TRBD2 (5 bases). CDR3 length: 13 residues. V was cut by 6 bases and J by 3 bases, with 11 bases left in between. Germline V gene data show CDR1 as SNHLY and CDR2 as FYNNEI. The DNA of the CDR3 is TGTGCCAGCAGACGACTACGCGAAGAGACCCAGTACTTC. This translates into CASRRLREETQYF.